This T cell receptor beta chain was profiled in a study of PD-1 blockade in classical Hodgkin lymphoma. CDR3 length: 16 amino acids. Germline trimming cut 4 bases from V and 6 bases from J; bases unmatched to any gene: 9. Germline V gives CDR1 MGHRA, CDR2 YSYEKL. This clone came up a few times. TCRdb keeps only in-frame clones here, not all; method: immunoSEQ multiplex PCR. The sample has roughly 140,000 clones; about four fifths are singletons. Each patient's relapse followed autologous stem cell transplantation, and brentuximab vedotin exposure varied. The sequence derives from a human donor with classical Hodgkin lymphoma. The sample consisted of peripheral blood mononuclear cells (PBMCs), taken before the second cycle of nivolumab. The V gene is TRBV4-1, the J gene TRBJ2-3, with 11 bases identical to TRBD2. This CDR3 is CASSLRLAGNSDTQYF. CDR3 nucleotides: TGCGCCAGCAGCCTGCGACTAGCGGGGAATTCGGATACGCAGTATTTT.